This T cell receptor beta chain was profiled in a study of cytomegalovirus exposure and HLA in healthy donors. Whole-study findings and limits: Associated with cytomegalovirus, according to the listing, were around 160 TCR beta chains.

The CDR3 has 14 amino acids. Trimming cost V 2 bases and J 7 bases, with 15 bases left between them. Germline CDR1 reads LGHNT; CDR2 reads FRNRAP. Comments on this clone: The antigen remains unidentified.

The PCR had 60 Vbeta and 13 Jbeta primers. Per the original methods: Later, 65 million to 85 million unique TCR beta chains were counted in an analysis, and about 10 million of them were shared. Libraries were prepared by immunoSEQ multiplex PCR; TCRdb keeps only in-frame clonotypes and omits some of them. D and trimming come from the DNA, and the V and J calls and clone size come from that table. The sample lists tens of thousands of clones; about four fifths were seen once. The chain couples TRBV12-5 to TRBJ2-7; D remains ambiguous. Material: PBMCs. The source of this sequence is a woman in her twenties or thirties in good health and CMV-seronegative. The CDR3 coding sequence is TGTGCTAGTGGTTTGAGGCAGGCCCTGAAAGAGCAGTACTTC. Translation gives CASGLRQALKEQYF.